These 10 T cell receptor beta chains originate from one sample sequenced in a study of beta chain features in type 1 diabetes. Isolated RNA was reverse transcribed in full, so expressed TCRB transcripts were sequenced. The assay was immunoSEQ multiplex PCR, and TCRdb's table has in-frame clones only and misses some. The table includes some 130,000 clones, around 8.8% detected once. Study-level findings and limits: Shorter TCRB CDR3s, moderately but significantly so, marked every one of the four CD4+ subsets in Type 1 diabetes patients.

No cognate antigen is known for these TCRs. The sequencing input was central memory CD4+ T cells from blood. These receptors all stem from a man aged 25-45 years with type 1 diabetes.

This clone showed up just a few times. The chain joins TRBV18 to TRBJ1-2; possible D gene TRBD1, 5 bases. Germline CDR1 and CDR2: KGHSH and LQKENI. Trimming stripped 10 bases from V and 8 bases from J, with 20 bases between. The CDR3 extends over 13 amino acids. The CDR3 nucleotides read TGTGCCACCGTGGCGGGGGGAGAAAGCGGCTACACCTTC. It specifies CATVAGGESGYTF.

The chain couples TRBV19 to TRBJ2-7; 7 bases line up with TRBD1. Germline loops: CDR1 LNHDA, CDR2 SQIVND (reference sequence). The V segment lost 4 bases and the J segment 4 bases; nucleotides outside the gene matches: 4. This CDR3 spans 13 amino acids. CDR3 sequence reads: CASSNQGVYEQYF. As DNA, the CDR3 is TGTGCCAGTAGTAACCAGGGGGTATACGAGCAGTACTTC.

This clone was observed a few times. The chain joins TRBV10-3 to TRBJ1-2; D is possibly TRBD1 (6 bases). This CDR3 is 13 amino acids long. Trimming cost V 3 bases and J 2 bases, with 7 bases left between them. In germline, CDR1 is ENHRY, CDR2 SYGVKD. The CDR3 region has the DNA TGTGCCATCAGTGACCAGGGGAACTATGGCTACACCTTC. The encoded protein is CAISDQGNYGYTF.

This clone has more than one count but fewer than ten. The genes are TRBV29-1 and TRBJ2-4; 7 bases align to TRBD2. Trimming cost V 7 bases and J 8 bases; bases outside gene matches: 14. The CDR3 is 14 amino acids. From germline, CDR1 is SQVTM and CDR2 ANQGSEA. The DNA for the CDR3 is TGCAGCGCCGGCGGGAGCTCCTATGCGGACATTCAGTACTTC. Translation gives CSAGGSSYADIQYF.

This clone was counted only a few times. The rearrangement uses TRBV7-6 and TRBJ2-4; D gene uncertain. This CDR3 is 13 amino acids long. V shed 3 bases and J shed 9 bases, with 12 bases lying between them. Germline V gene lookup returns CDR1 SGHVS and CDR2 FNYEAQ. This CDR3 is CASSLYSKGIQYF. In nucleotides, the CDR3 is TGTGCCAGCAGCTTGTACAGTAAAGGCATTCAGTACTTC.

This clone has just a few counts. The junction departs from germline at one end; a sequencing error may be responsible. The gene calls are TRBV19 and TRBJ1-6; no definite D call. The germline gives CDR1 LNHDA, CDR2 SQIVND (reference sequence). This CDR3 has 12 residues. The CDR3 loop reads CASSMGEGGLTF. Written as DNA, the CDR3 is TGTGCCAGTAGTATGGGAGAAGGAGGATTGACCTTT.

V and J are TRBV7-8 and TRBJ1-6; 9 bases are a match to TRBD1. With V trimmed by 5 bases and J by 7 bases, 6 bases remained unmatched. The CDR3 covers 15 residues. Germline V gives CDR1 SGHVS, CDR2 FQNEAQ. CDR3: CASSLSTGGNSPLHF. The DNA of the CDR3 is TGTGCCAGCAGCCTCTCGACAGGGGGGAATTCACCCCTCCACTTT. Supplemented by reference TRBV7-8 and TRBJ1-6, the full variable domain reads GAGVSQSPRYKVAKRGQDVALRCDPISGHVSLFWYQQALGQGPEFLTYFQNEAQLDKSGLPSDRFFAERPEGSVSTLKIQRTQQEDSAVYLCASSLSTGGNSPLHFGNGTRLTVT.

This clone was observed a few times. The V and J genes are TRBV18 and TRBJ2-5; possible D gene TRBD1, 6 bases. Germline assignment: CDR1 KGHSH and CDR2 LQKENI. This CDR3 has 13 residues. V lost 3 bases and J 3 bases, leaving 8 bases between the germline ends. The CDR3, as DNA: TGTGCCAGCTCACCGGGGGCCGAAGAGACCCAGTACTTC. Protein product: CASSPGAEETQYF.

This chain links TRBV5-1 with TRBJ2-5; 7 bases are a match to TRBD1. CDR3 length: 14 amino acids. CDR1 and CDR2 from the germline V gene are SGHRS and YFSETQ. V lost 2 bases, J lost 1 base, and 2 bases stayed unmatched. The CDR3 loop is CASSLRDSQETQYF. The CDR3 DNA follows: TGCGCCAGCAGCTTACGGGACAGCCAAGAGACCCAGTACTTC.

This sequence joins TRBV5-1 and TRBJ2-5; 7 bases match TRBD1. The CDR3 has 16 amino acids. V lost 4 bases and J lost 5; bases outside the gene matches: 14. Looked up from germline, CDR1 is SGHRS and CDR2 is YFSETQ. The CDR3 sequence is CASSERQGSVGETQYF. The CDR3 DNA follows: TGCGCCAGCAGCGAGAGACAGGGTTCGGTGGGGGAGACCCAGTACTTC.